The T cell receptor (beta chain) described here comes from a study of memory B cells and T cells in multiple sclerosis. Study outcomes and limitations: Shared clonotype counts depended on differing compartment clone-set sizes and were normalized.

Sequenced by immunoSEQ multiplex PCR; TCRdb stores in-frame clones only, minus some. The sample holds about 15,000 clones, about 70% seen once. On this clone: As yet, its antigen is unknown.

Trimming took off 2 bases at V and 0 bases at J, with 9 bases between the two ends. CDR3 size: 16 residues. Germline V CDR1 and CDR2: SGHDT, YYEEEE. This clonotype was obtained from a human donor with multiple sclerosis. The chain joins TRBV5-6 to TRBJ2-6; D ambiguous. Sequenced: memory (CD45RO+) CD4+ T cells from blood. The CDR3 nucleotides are TGTGCCAGCAGCTTACGGTATGGCTCTGGGGCCAACGTCCTGACTTTC. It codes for CASSLRYGSGANVLTF. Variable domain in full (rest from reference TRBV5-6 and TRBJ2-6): DAGVTQSPTHLIKTRGQQVTLRCSPKSGHDTVSWYQQALGQGPQFIFQYYEEEERQRGNFPDRFSGHQFPNYSSELNVNALLLGDSALYLCASSLRYGSGANVLTFGAGSRLTVL.